Reported below is one TCR beta chain. Its antigen is currently not known. No quality values exist for individual bases; no much larger clone is one base distant. The data are from a study of OX40 agonist ivuxolimab in advanced cancers. For context, the study as a whole: Ivuxolimab was a fully human IgG2 agonistic monoclonal antibody targeting the costimulatory receptor OX40 (CD134). Intravenous ivuxolimab was administered to patients every 2 weeks at six dose levels: 0.01, 0.1, 0.3, 1.5, 3 and 10 mg/kg. Among the roughly 50 dose-escalation patients, around 20 had hepatocellular carcinoma, approximately 15 melanoma, 9 renal cell carcinoma and 9 head and neck cancer. In the dose-escalation cohort, around four fifths of patients were male, and the mean age was approximately 60 years, with a range of roughly 20 to 85. Patients were allowed to have had prior anti-PD-1, anti-PD-L1 or anti-CTLA-4 therapy, and more than 35% of the dose-escalation patients had been treated with checkpoint inhibitors. Partial responses occurred in three dose-escalation patients, of whom one had hepatocellular carcinoma and two had cutaneous melanoma. The purpose of peripheral TCRbeta sequencing was to test whether ivuxolimab changed TCR sequence diversity and led to clonal T-cell expansion. The paper reports the monotherapy dose-escalation portion (N of about 51 patients) of the phase I ivuxolimab trial. What the research found in general, with its limitations: In partial responders in the 0.1-3.0 mg/kg groups, normalized peripheral clonal expansion was found to be among the lowest, especially among CD8+ T cells. At doses of 0.1 to 3.0 mg/kg, clonal expansion of both CD4+ and CD8+ blood T cells was observed from baseline to week 6. After ivuxolimab, expanded clones were on average more numerous among CD8+ T cells than among CD4+ T cells. Which antigens the clonally expanded peripheral T cells were specific for was not determined. Low levels of normalized T-cell clonal expansion were also seen in some patients who did not respond.

The V and J ends are trimmed by 5 bases and 8 bases, leaving 15 bases between them. CDR1 and CDR2, looked up from the germline V gene, are SNHLY and FYNNEI. The CDR3 numbers 13 residues from cysteine through phenylalanine. Solely the CDR3 DNA is kept, with 39 bases framed from the first base. Genomic DNA was extracted from sorted cells for sequencing of the TCRbeta CDR3 region. The immunoSEQ Assay was used to sequence the TCRbeta CDR3 regions. TCRdb's version of the immuneACCESS table is confined to in-frame rearrangements and falls short of the full clone set. An unresolved V gene accounts for under half of the shortfall where checked; the remainder is of unknown origin. The sample has some 17,000 clones on record, 65% to 90% of them singletons. The top ten clones comprise about an eighth of the sample. Patients with a history of autoimmune disease or receiving systemic immunosuppression were excluded from the trial. Peripheral blood for TCR sequencing was collected from all dose cohorts at baseline, on cycle 4 day 1, and on cycle 7 day 1. The samples were drawn from a first-in-human, open-label, multicenter phase I dose-escalation trial of ivuxolimab. Adults with locally advanced or metastatic head and neck squamous cell, hepatocellular, melanoma or renal cell carcinoma were enrolled in the trial. Before TCR sequencing, CD4+ and CD8+ T cells were separately sorted from peripheral blood.

The input for sequencing was CD4+ or CD8+ T cells sorted from blood, taken in a trial of the OX40 agonist ivuxolimab. This clonotype was sampled from an adult with an advanced solid tumor such as melanoma, head and neck, liver or kidney cancer. Recombination connected TRBV2 to TRBJ1-2; a tentative D call is TRBD1 (5 bases match). The CDR3 here reads CASSPVGTSGYTF. The bases read TGTGCCAGCAGTCCTGTCGGGACCAGCGGCTACACCTTC.